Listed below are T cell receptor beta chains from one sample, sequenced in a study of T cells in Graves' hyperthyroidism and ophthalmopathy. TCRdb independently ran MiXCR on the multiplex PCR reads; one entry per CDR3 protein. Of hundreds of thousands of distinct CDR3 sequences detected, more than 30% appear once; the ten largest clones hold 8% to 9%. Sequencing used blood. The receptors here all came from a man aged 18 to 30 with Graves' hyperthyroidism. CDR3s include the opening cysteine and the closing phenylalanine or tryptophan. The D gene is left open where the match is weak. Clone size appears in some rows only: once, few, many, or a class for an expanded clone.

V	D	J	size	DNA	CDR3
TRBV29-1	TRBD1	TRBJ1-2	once	TGCAGCGTCAGACAGGGAGGGCCTAACTATGGCTACACCTTC	CSVRQGGPNYGYTF
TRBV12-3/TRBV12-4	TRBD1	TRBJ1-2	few	TGTGCCAGCAGCTCAAGGAGGACAGGGGTGATGGACTATGGCTACACCTTC	CASSSRRTGVMDYGYTF
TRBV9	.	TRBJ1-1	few	TGTGCCAGCAGCTCGGGACGCCCGAACACTGAAGCTTTCTTT	CASSSGRPNTEAFF
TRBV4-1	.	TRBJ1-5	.	TGCGCCAGCAGCCAAGGACTTGATCAGCCCCAGCATTTT	CASSQGLDQPQHF
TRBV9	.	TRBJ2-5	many	TGTGCCAGCAGCCTGACCGATACGGCCCAGTACTTC	CASSLTDTAQYF
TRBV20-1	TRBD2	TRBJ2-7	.	TGCAGTGCTAGAGGGAGGACTAGCGGGGAGACTTACGAGCAGTACTTC	CSARGRTSGETYEQYF
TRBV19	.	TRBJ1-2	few	TGTGCCAGTAGTATAGTACAGGGAGGCTATGGCTACACCTTC	CASSIVQGGYGYTF
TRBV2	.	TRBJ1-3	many	TGTGCCAGCAGTGAAGATCCTGGAAACACCATATATTTT	CASSEDPGNTIYF
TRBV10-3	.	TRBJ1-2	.	TGTGCCATCAGTCAGGATGAGGGGATCTATGAAGGCTACACCTTC	CAISQDEGIYEGYTF
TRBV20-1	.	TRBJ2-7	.	TGCAGTGCTAGAGAAGGGTTAAGGGGGTCTTCCTACGAGCAGTACTTC	CSAREGLRGSSYEQYF
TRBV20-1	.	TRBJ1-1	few	TGCAGTGTAAGTGGGTGGATGAGCATGAACACTGAAGCTTTCTTT	CSVSGWMSMNTEAFF
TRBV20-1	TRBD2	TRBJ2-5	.	TGCAGTGCTAGACCGCACCGGGAGGGGAGACAAGAGACCCAGTACTTC	CSARPHREGRQETQYF
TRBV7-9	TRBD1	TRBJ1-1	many	TGTGCCAGCAGGACAGGGTTGGGCACTGAAGCTTTCTTT	CASRTGLGTEAFF
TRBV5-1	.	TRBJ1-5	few	TGCGCCAGCAGCTTGGACGGCAGTCCGAGACAGCCCCAGCATTTT	CASSLDGSPRQPQHF
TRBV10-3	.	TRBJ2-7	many	TGTGCCATCCGTGGACTATCACGCCCCTACGAGCAGTACTTC	CAIRGLSRPYEQYF
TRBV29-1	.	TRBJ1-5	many	TGCAGCGCCGGTCGGGGGAGGGATCAGCCCCAGCATTTT	CSAGRGRDQPQHF
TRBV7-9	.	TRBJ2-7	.	TGTGCCAGCAGCCAAGTGAATGCCCTTAGCTCCTACGAGCAGTACTTC	CASSQVNALSSYEQYF
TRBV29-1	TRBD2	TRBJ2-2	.	TGCAGCGTTGCGGGACTAGCGGGTGTCGGGGAGCTGTTTTTT	CSVAGLAGVGELFF
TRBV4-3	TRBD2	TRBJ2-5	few	TGCGCCAGCAGCCAAGACGGCTGGAGCGGGGGACCGGAGACCCAGTACTTC	CASSQDGWSGGPETQYF
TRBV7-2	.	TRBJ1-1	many	TGTGCCAGCAGCCGATCGACAGTGAACACTGAAGCTTTCTTT	CASSRSTVNTEAFF
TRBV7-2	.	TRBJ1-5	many	TGTGCCAGCAGTTTTAATAGCAATCAGCCCCAGCATTTT	CASSFNSNQPQHF
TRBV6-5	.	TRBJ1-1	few	TGTGCCAGCAGGCCGGGACGGGTGAACACTGAAGCTTTCTTT	CASRPGRVNTEAFF
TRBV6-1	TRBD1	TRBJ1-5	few	TGTGCCAGCACTTTACGGACAGGGTGGGATCAGCCCCAGCATTTT	CASTLRTGWDQPQHF
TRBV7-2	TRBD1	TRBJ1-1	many	TGTGCCAGCAGCTTACACGGGACAGGATCAGCTTTCTTT	CASSLHGTGSAFF
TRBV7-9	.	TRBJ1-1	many	TGTGCCAGCAGTTCGGACGGATACACTGAAGCTTTCTTT	CASSSDGYTEAFF
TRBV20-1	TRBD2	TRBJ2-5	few	TGCAGTGCTAGAGTAGCGGGAGGTACCAGTCAAGAGACCCAGTACTTC	CSARVAGGTSQETQYF
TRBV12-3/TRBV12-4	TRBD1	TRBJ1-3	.	TGTGCCAGCTCCCCCCAGGGGGTGAGCTCTGGAAACACCATATATTTT	CASSPQGVSSGNTIYF
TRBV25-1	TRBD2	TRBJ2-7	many	TGTGCCAGCAGTTCCGAGGGTTCCGGGACTAGCGGGAGGCCTTACGAGCAGTACTTC	CASSSEGSGTSGRPYEQYF
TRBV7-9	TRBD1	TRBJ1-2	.	TGTGCCAGCAGCCCCGGGACAGATCTTGTTGGCTACACCTTC	CASSPGTDLVGYTF
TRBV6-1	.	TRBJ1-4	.	TGTGCCAGCGAGGGTACAGTGCCTCATGAAAAACTGTTTTTT	CASEGTVPHEKLFF
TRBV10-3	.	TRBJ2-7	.	TGTGCCAGCAGTTATCGGGGGGCGATATACGAGCAGTACTTC	CASSYRGAIYEQYF
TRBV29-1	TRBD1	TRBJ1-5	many	TGCAGCGTGCTCTCCGGGACAGGCAATCAGCCCCAGCATTTT	CSVLSGTGNQPQHF
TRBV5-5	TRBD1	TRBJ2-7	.	TGTGCCAGCAGCTGGACCGGGACAGGGGTGGGGGAGCAGTACTTC	CASSWTGTGVGEQYF
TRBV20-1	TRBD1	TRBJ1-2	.	TGCAGTGCTAGTACGGGACAGCGCTATGGCTACACCTTC	CSASTGQRYGYTF
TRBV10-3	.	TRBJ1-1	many	TGTGCCATCAGTGAGCCCCTCGCCGAAGCTTTCTTT	CAISEPLAEAFF
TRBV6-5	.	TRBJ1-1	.	TGTGCCAGCAGTTTAACATCACCCTATGGGACTGAAGCTTTCTTT	CASSLTSPYGTEAFF
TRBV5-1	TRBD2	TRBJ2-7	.	TGCGCCAGCAGCTCGGGGCCAGCGGGAGGCTTCTACGAGCAGTACTTC	CASSSGPAGGFYEQYF
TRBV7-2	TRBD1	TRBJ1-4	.	TGTGCCAGCAGCTCCCAGGGGGCCTGGAATGAAAAACTGTTTTTT	CASSSQGAWNEKLFF
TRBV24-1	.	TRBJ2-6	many	TGTGCCACCAGTGACCCCGGTAGCTCTGGGGCCAACGTCCTGACTTTC	CATSDPGSSGANVLTF
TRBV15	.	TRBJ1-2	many	TGTGCCACCAGCAAACAGGAGGATGGCTACACCTTC	CATSKQEDGYTF
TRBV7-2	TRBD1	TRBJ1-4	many	TGTGCCAGCAGCTTAGAAGGGACAGGGGATGAAAAACTGTTTTTT	CASSLEGTGDEKLFF
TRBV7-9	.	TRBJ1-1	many	TGTGCCAGCAGCTGGCCCCCGGCTTTCTTT	CASSWPPAFF
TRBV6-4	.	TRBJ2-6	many	TGTGCCAGCAGTCCTACCCTCTCTGGGGCCAACGTCCTGACTTTC	CASSPTLSGANVLTF
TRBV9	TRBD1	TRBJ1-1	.	TGTGCCAGCTCACCAAGGACAGGGGGTCAGGACACTGAAGCTTTCTTT	CASSPRTGGQDTEAFF
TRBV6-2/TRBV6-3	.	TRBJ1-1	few	TGTGCCAGCAGTTACCCGGGGCAGGGGAACACTGAAGCTTTCTTT	CASSYPGQGNTEAFF
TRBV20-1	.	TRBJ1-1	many	TGCAGTGCTAGAGAGACGCCCAAGGATCGAGCTTTCTTT	CSARETPKDRAFF
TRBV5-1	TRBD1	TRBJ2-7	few	TGCGCCAGCCGACCGGGACAGGGGGCCGAGGAGCAGTACTTC	CASRPGQGAEEQYF
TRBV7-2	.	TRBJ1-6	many	TGTGCCAGCAGCTTAACAGGGAGCTCCTATAATTCACCCCTCCACTTT	CASSLTGSSYNSPLHF
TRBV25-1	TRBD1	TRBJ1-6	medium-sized	TGTGCCAGCAGTGCTCACAGGGGGCAGCGATCACCCCTCCACTTT	CASSAHRGQRSPLHF
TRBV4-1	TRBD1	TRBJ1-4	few	TGCGCCAGCAGCCTGGGACAGCGTAATGAAAAACTGTTTTTT	CASSLGQRNEKLFF
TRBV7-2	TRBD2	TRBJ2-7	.	TGTGCCAGCAGCTCCGGGACTAGCGGGAGGTTAAACGAGCAGTACTTC	CASSSGTSGRLNEQYF
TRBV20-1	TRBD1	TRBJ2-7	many	TGCAGTGCTACCCATACCGGGACAGGGAAAAACGAGCAGTACTTC	CSATHTGTGKNEQYF
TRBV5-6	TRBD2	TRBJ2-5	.	TGTGCCAGCAGCTTGGAAGGGGCGGGGGTGCAAGAGACCCAGTACTTC	CASSLEGAGVQETQYF
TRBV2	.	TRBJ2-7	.	TGTGCCAGCAGTGTACAGGGAGGGACCTCCTACGAGCAGTACTTC	CASSVQGGTSYEQYF
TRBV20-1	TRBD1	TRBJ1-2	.	TGCAGTTACCTGGACAGGGGGGAGGATGGCTACACCTTC	CSYLDRGEDGYTF
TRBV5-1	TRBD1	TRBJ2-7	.	TGCGCCAGCAGCTTGGCAGCCGGACAGGGCAACGAGCAGTACTTC	CASSLAAGQGNEQYF